This entry concerns a single TCR beta chain. This entry is derived from a study of T cell responses to AZD1222 COVID-19 vaccine. This CDR3 has 14 amino acids. The J segment lost 5 bases and the V segment lost 4 bases, leaving 4 bases of the junction unmatched. CDR1 is SGHAT and CDR2 is FQNNGV in the germline V gene. Measured with immunoSEQ multiplex PCR; TCRdb has only the in-frame clones, and not every one. The table includes 15,000 to 20,000 clones, about nine tenths detected once. The clonotype comes from an adult who received the AZD1222 COVID-19 vaccine. Sequencing was performed on peripheral blood, taken 28 days after the second AZD1222 dose. This rearrangement joins TRBV11-2 to TRBJ2-1; 8 nucleotides agree with TRBD2. The CDR3 DNA sequence: TGTGCCAGCAGCTCCGGGACTAGAGACAATGAGCAGTTCTTC. The encoded protein is CASSSGTRDNEQFF.